The 23 T cell receptor beta chains listed next were all sequenced from one sample in a study of shared T cell receptors in the human thymus. Profiled with immunoSEQ multiplex PCR; TCRdb holds only in-frame clones, not every one. Of hundreds of thousands of clones in the sample, around 87% were seen once. The same specimen was also included in a second study, on human thymus T cells.

The sample was thymocytes. All receptors come from a boy younger than two with a congenital heart defect.

The genes are TRBV28 and TRBJ2-1; possibly TRBD2 for D (6 bases). This CDR3 spans 15 amino acids. V shed 2 bases and J shed 9 bases, with 17 bases lying between them. Germline assignment: CDR1 MDHEN and CDR2 SYDVKM. The CDR3 region has the DNA TGTGCCAGCAGTTTAATTTTCGGGAGACAAGGTGAGCAGTTCTTC. Its translation is CASSLIFGRQGEQFF.

The table lists this clone with a count of one. The chain joins TRBV4-1 to TRBJ2-1, with D possibly TRBD2 on 5 matching bases. The CDR3 covers 16 residues. Germline V gene data show CDR1 as MGHRA and CDR2 as YSYEKL. V was shortened by 1 base and J by 0 bases, with 10 bases between the two germline ends. CDR3 DNA sequence: TGCGCCAGCAGCCAAGTAACGGGGAGCTCCTACAATGAGCAGTTCTTC. Translation gives CASSQVTGSSYNEQFF.

This chain links TRBV28 with TRBJ2-1; TRBD1 agrees at 11 bases. There are 14 residues in the CDR3. The V and J ends lost 10 bases and 6 bases, in that order; junction bases with no gene match: 8. The germline V gene has CDR1 MDHEN and CDR2 SYDVKM. Here the CDR3 reads CAIQRDRGGNEQFF. As DNA, the CDR3 is TGTGCCATCCAACGGGACAGGGGGGGCAATGAGCAGTTCTTC.

This chain uses TRBV20-1 with TRBJ2-5; TRBD2 matches 7 bases. J lost 11 bases, V lost 0 bases, and 3 bases had no gene match. This CDR3 has 11 amino acids. Germline V gene data show CDR1 as DFQATT and CDR2 as SNEGSKA (reference sequence). CDR3 DNA: TGCAGTGCTAGAGATAGCGGGCTGCAGTACTTC. Encoded protein: CSARDSGLQYF.

The gene calls are TRBV5-1 and TRBJ2-1; the match to TRBD2 covers 15 bases. CDR3 size: 19 residues. The germline V gene has CDR1 SGHRS and CDR2 YFSETQ. V was clipped by 1 base and J by 5 bases; unmatched bases: 10. In DNA, the CDR3 is TGCGCCAGCAGCTTGTTCGGGGGGACTAGCGGGGGGTTCCACAATGAGCAGTTCTTC. Translated, it gives CASSLFGGTSGGFHNEQFF. The full variable domain, completed using reference TRBV5-1 and TRBJ2-1, is KAGVTQTPRYLIKTRGQQVTLSCSPISGHRSVSWYQQTPGQGLQFLFEYFSETQRNKGNFPGRFSGRQFSNSRSEMNVSTLELGDSALYLCASSLFGGTSGGFHNEQFFGPGTRLTVL.

The rearrangement links TRBV28 to TRBJ2-7; 14 bases line up with TRBD2. Germline loops: CDR1 MDHEN, CDR2 SYDVKM. The V segment lost 2 bases and the J segment 4 bases; nucleotides outside the gene matches: 7. The CDR3 totals 17 residues. CDR3 protein: CASSLLTSGRAVYEQYF. CDR3 sequence (DNA): TGTGCCAGCAGTTTACTGACTAGCGGGAGGGCCGTGTACGAGCAGTACTTC.

This clone was observed a single time. This chain uses TRBV7-9 with TRBJ2-7; D is ambiguous. The CDR3 extends over 13 amino acids. Germline CDR1 SEHNR, CDR2 FQNEAQ (reference sequence). V was trimmed by 1 base and J by 5 bases, leaving 9 bases between them. CDR3 DNA: TGTGCCAGCAGCTTAGTAGTAGCCGACGAGCAGTACTTC. It is translated as CASSLVVADEQYF.

Remarks on this clone: Germline is not matched at one junction end, which may reflect a read error. The DNA of the CDR3 is TGTGCCAGCACTTACTCGGACAGGGGGGAATCCTACGAGCAGTACTTC. This encodes CASTYSDRGESYEQYF. The rearrangement joins TRBV6-5 to TRBJ2-7, with 10 bases matching TRBD1. The CDR3 has 16 amino acids. Germline V CDR1 and CDR2: MNHEY, SVGAGI.

The chain couples TRBV29-1 to TRBJ2-3; 13 bases align to TRBD2. The CDR3 has 16 amino acids. Losses at the gene ends were 1 base for V and 0 bases for J; bases not matched to a gene: 1. The germline V gene has CDR1 SQVTM and CDR2 ANQGSEA. CDR3 sequence (DNA): TGCAGCGTTGAAGGGGGACTAGCGGGGAGCACAGATACGCAGTATTTT. Translation gives CSVEGGLAGSTDTQYF.

The V and J genes are TRBV10-3 and TRBJ2-7; D unresolved. CDR1 and CDR2 from the germline V gene are ENHRY and SYGVKD. CDR3 length equals 15 residues. The V end was cut by 4 bases, the J end by 4 bases, with 17 bases between. The CDR3 region is CAISASLQAGYEQYF. CDR3 nucleotides: TGTGCCATCAGTGCTTCTCTTCAGGCAGGTTACGAGCAGTACTTC.

V is TRBV5-1 and J is TRBJ2-1; 9 bases are shared with TRBD1. V gave up 0 bases and J gave up 4 bases; unmatched junction bases: 2. Germline assignment: CDR1 SGHRS and CDR2 YFSETQ. This CDR3 is 15 amino acids long. The CDR3 DNA reads TGCGCCAGCAGCTTGGCGGGACAGGGTTACAATGAGCAGTTCTTC. This gives the protein CASSLAGQGYNEQFF.

The chain is built from TRBV7-8 and TRBJ2-5; D is perhaps TRBD2 (5 bases). The CDR3 covers 15 residues. V was trimmed by 5 bases and J by 1 base, leaving 14 bases between them. Germline V lookup: CDR1 SGHVS, CDR2 FQNEAQ. DNA of the CDR3: TGTGCCAGCAGCGCCAAGGCGGGTAGCCAAGAGACCCAGTACTTC. This gives the protein CASSAKAGSQETQYF.

The V gene is TRBV6-5, the J gene TRBJ1-6; the D is unclear. Trimming cost V 3 bases and J 4 bases, with 10 bases left between them. This CDR3 contains 15 residues. Germline CDR1 is MNHEY and CDR2 is SVGAGI. CDR3 loop: CASSYGDSYNSPLHF. CDR3 DNA sequence: TGTGCCAGCAGTTATGGAGACTCATATAATTCACCCCTCCACTTT.

This chain links TRBV7-6 with TRBJ2-3; 7 bases agree with TRBD1. This CDR3 is 15 amino acids long. The germline gives CDR1 SGHVS, CDR2 FNYEAQ. The V and J ends lost 1 base and 4 bases, in that order; junction bases with no gene match: 5. CDR3 sequence reads: CASSLEAGGADTQYF. CDR3 coding DNA: TGTGCCAGCAGCTTAGAGGCAGGGGGAGCAGATACGCAGTATTTT. The whole variable domain, filled in from reference TRBV7-6 and TRBJ2-3, reads GAGVSQSPRYKVTKRGQDVALRCDPISGHVSLYWYRQALGQGPEFLTYFNYEAQQDKSGLPNDRFSAERPEGSISTLTIQRTEQRDSAMYRCASSLEAGGADTQYFGPGTRLTVL.

In this sample, this clone turned up once. The chain is built from TRBV28 and TRBJ2-5, with D maybe TRBD2 (5 bases). Trimming removed 0 bases from V and 5 bases from J, with 22 bases in between. CDR3 length: 18 amino acids. Germline CDR1 and CDR2: MDHEN and SYDVKM. CDR3 DNA: TGTGCCAGCAGTTTATGCTTGTTCGGAACTCCCTGGGAGGAGACCCAGTACTTC. This sequence encodes CASSLCLFGTPWEETQYF. Variable domain in full (rest from reference TRBV28 and TRBJ2-5): DVKVTQSSRYLVKRTGEKVFLECVQDMDHENMFWYRQDPGLGLRLIYFSYDVKMKEKGDIPEGYSVSREKKERFSLILESASTNQTSMYLCASSLCLFGTPWEETQYFGPGTRLLVL.

The chain couples TRBV11-3 to TRBJ2-1; 10 bases map to TRBD2. The CDR3 consists of 14 residues. V lost 5 bases to trimming and J lost 9 bases; unmatched junction nucleotides: 7. Germline CDR1 reads SGHNT; CDR2 reads YENEEA. For the CDR3, the DNA is TGTGCCAGCAGCGGACGAGCGGGGGGGCGTGAGCAGTTCTTC. Its translation: CASSGRAGGREQFF.

The V call is TRBV6-1, the J call TRBJ1-5; D possibly corresponds to TRBD1 (6 bases). Germline V lookup: CDR1 MNHNS, CDR2 SASEGT. V gave up 2 bases and J gave up 7 bases, with 15 bases separating them. This CDR3 is built from 15 residues. CDR3 DNA: TGTGCCAGCAGTGAACCTGGGGAGGGGGAACAGCCCCAGCATTTT. As protein: CASSEPGEGEQPQHF.

The chain links TRBV27 to TRBJ2-1, with no clear D. Trimming cost V 6 bases and J 7 bases, with 13 bases left between them. Germline lookup yields CDR1 MNHEY and CDR2 SMNVEV (reference sequence). The CDR3 consists of 13 residues. The DNA of the CDR3 is TGTGCCAGCAGGCAACCTAGGTCTAATGAGCAGTTCTTC. The encoded protein is CASRQPRSNEQFF.

This clone was picked up one time. J is TRBJ2-1 and V is TRBV30, with 10 bases aligning to TRBD1. Trimming took 5 bases from V and 4 from J; bases not matched to a gene: 14. From germline, CDR1 is GTSNPN and CDR2 SVGIG (reference sequence). CDR3 length equals 17 residues. CDR3 DNA sequence: TGTGCCTGGGACACGACCCGCAGGACAGGGGGTTACAATGAGCAGTTCTTC. It yields the protein CAWDTTRRTGGYNEQFF.

The chain employs TRBV7-9 and TRBJ2-2; 13 nucleotides line up with TRBD2. The J segment lost 0 bases and the V segment lost 5 bases, leaving 6 bases of the junction unmatched. CDR1 and CDR2 (germline): SEHNR, FQNEAQ (reference sequence). The CDR3 is made up of 18 amino acids. As DNA, the CDR3 is TGTGCCAGCAGCCCGCGGACTAGCGGGAGCGCGAACACCGGGGAGCTGTTTTTT. Protein sequence: CASSPRTSGSANTGELFF.

This clone has only a few counts. The chain links TRBV27 to TRBJ2-2; unclear D gene. The length of the CDR3 is 12 residues. Trimming took 2 bases from V and 8 from J, leaving 6 bases between them. In germline, CDR1 is MNHEY, CDR2 SMNVEV (reference sequence). The CDR3 sequence is CASSLGPGELFF. CDR3 nucleotides: TGTGCCAGCAGTTTAGGCCCTGGGGAGCTGTTTTTT.

The chain employs TRBV28 and TRBJ2-4; D may be TRBD1 (5 bases). The germline gives CDR1 MDHEN, CDR2 SYDVKM. Trimming left V 5 bases short and J 5 bases short, with 10 bases between. CDR3 length: 13 residues. CDR3 amino acids: CASSAGIQNIQYF. In DNA form, the CDR3 reads TGTGCCAGCAGTGCAGGGATTCAAAACATTCAGTACTTC. Variable domain in full (rest from reference TRBV28 and TRBJ2-4): DVKVTQSSRYLVKRTGEKVFLECVQDMDHENMFWYRQDPGLGLRLIYFSYDVKMKEKGDIPEGYSVSREKKERFSLILESASTNQTSMYLCASSAGIQNIQYFGAGTRLSVL.

About this clone: In the same sample, other DNA sequences code for this CDR3. This chain connects TRBV9 to TRBJ2-7; D gene unclear. Germline V gene sequence: CDR1 SGDLS, CDR2 YYNGEE. The CDR3 loop spans 13 amino acids. Trimming pared 0 bases from V and 1 base from J, leaving 5 bases between. The CDR3 sequence is CASSVGASYEQYF. CDR3 coding DNA: TGTGCCAGCAGCGTAGGGGCTTCCTACGAGCAGTACTTC.